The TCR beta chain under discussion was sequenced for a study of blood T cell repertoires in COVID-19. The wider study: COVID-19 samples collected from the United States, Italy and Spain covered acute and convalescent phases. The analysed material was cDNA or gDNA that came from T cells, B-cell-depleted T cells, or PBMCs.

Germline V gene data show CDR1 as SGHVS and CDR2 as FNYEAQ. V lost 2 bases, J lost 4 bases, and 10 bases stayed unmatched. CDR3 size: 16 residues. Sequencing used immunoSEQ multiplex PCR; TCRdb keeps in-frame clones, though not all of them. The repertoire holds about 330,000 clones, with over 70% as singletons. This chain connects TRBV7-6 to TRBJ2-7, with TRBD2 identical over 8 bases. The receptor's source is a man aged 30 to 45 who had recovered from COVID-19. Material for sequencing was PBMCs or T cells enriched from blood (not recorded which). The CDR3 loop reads CASSLSTGGHEYEQYF. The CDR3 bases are TGTGCCAGCAGCTTATCTACGGGGGGGCACGAGTACGAGCAGTACTTC.